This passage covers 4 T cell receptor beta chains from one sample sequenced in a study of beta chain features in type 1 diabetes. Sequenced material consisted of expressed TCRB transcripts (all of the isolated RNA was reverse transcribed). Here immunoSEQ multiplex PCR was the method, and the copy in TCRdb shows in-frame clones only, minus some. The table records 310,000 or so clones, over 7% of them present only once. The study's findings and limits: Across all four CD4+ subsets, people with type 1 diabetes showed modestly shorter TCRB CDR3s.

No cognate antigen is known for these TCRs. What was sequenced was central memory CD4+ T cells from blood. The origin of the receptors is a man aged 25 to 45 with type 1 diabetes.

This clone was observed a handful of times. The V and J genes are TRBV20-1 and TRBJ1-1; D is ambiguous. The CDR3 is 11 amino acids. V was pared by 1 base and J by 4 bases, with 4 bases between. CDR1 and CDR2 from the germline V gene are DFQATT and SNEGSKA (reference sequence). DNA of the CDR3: TGCAGTGCTAGAGGGGCCACTGAAGCTTTCTTT. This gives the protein CSARGATEAFF.

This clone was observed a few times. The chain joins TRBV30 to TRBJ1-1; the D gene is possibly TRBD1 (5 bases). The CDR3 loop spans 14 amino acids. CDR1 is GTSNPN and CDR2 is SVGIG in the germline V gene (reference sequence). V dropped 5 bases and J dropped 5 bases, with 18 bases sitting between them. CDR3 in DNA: TGTGCCTGGGCCCGGATGGGGGGATTGACTGAAGCTTTCTTT. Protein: CAWARMGGLTEAFF.

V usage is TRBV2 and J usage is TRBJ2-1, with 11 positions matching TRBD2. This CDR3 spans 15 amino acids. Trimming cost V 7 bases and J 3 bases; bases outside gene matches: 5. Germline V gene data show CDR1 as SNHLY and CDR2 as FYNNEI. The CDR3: CASTWTSGRYNEQFF. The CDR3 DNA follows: TGTGCCAGCACTTGGACTAGCGGGCGCTACAATGAGCAGTTCTTC.

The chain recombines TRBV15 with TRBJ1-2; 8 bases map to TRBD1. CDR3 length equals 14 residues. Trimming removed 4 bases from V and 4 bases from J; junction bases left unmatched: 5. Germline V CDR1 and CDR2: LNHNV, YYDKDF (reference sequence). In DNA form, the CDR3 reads TGTGCCACCAGCATCGACAGGGGAGGCTATGGCTACACCTTC. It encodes CATSIDRGGYGYTF.